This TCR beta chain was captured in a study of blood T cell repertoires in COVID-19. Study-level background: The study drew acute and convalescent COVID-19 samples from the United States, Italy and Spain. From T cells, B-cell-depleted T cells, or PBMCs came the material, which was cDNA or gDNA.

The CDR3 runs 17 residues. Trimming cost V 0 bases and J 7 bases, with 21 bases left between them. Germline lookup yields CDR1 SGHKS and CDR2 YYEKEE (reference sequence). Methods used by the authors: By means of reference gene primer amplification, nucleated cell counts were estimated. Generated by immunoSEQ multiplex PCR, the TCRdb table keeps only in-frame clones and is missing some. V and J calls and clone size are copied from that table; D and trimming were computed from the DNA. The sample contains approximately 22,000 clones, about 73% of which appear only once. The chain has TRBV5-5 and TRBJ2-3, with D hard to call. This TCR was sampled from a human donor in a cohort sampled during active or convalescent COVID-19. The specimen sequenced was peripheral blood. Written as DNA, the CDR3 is TGTGCCAGCAGCTTGGGCGTTGGTTCTGGTACCATTTATACGCAGTATTTT. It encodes CASSLGVGSGTIYTQYF.